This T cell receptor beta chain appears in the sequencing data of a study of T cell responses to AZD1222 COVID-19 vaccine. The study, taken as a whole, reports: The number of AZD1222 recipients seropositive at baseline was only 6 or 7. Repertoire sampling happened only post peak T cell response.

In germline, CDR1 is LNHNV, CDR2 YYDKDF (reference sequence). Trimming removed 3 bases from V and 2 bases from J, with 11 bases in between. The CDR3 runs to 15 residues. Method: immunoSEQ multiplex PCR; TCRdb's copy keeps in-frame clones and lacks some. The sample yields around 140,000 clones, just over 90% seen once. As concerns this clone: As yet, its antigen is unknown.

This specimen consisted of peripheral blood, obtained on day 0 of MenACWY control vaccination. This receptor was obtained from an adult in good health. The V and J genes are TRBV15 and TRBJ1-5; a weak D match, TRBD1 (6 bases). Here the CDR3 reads CATSSGQFGNQPQHF. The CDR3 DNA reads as TGTGCCACCAGCAGCGGACAGTTCGGCAATCAGCCCCAGCATTTT.